The present TCR beta chain was sequenced within a study of graft-versus-host responses after intestinal transplantation. As for the study in general: Isolated intestinal, liver-intestinal, or multivisceral transplants had been given to the recipients. Induction with anti-thymocyte globulin, then tacrolimus and steroids for about 3 years, was given to all recipients. The study, taken as a whole, reports: There were GvH clones found in recipient marrow, and some of them appeared first in ileum or blood.

TCRdb's copy holds only in-frame clones and misses some; the assay was immunoSEQ multiplex PCR. The table shows 70,000 or so clones, with around 82% occurring only once. Comments on this clone: What it binds is unknown.

The CDR3 extends over 15 amino acids. The V gene end was trimmed by 4 bases and the J gene end by 5 bases; junction bases not matched to a gene: 8. Per the germline V gene, CDR1 is LGHNA and CDR2 is YNFKEQ. This clonotype originated in a human donor who was the organ donor for an intestinal transplant. The rearrangement uses TRBV4-2 and TRBJ2-5, with 9 bases identical to TRBD1. Source: unstimulated CD4+ T cells sorted from spleen or lymph node cells, taken before transplant. The CDR3 sequence: CASSPGQGRQETQYF. The CDR3 DNA reads as TGTGCCAGCAGCCCAGGACAGGGGCGTCAGGAGACCCAGTACTTC.